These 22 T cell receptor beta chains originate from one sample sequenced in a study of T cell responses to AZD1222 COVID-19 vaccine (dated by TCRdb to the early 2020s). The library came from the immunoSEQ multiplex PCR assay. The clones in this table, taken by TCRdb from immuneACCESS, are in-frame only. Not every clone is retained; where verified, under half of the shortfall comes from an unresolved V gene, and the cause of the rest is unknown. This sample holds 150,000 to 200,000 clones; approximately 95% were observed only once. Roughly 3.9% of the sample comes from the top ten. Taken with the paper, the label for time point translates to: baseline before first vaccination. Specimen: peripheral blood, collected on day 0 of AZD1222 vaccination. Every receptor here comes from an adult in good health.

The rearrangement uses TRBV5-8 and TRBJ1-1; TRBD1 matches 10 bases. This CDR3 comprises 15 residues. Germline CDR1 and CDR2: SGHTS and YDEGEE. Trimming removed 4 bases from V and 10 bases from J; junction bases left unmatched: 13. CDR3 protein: CASSDPDRGQSGAFF. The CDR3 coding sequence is TGTGCCAGCAGCGATCCCGACAGGGGGCAATCGGGAGCTTTCTTT.

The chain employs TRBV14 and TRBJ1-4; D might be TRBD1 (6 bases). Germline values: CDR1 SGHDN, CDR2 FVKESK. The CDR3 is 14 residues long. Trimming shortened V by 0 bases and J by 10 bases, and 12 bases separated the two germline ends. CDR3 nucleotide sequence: TGTGCCAGCAGCCAAGATCTAGGGGGAGGAAAACTGTTTTTT. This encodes CASSQDLGGGKLFF.

As DNA, the CDR3 is TGCGCCAGCCGAACCGGGACACAGAACACTGAAGCTTTCTTT. Translating it yields CASRTGTQNTEAFF. The chain recombines TRBV5-1 with TRBJ1-1; D is possibly TRBD1 (6 bases). The CDR3 loop spans 14 amino acids. Trimming removed 7 bases at V and 1 base at J, with 14 bases between. Germline V lookup: CDR1 SGHRS, CDR2 YFSETQ.

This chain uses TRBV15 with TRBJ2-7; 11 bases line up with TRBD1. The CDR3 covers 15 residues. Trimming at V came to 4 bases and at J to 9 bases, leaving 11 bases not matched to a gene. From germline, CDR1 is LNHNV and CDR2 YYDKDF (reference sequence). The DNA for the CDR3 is TGTGCCACCAGCATCCGGGACAGGGGGTCGACGGGGCAGTACTTC. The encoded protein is CATSIRDRGSTGQYF. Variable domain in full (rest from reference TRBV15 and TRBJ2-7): DAMVIQNPRYQVTQFGKPVTLSCSQTLNHNVMYWYQQKSSQAPKLLFHYYDKDFNNEADTPDNFQSRRPNTSFCFLDIRSPGLGDTAMYLCATSIRDRGSTGQYFGPGTRLTVT.

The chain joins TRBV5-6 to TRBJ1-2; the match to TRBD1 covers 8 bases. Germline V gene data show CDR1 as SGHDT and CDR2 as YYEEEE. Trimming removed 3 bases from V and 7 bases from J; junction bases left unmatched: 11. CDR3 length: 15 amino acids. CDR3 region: CASSYLGDRGGGYTF. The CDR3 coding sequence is TGTGCCAGCAGCTACCTGGGAGACAGGGGAGGTGGCTACACCTTC.

The CDR3 here is CASSLPPRQARGNTIYF. Written as DNA, the CDR3 is TGTGCCAGCAGCTTACCTCCTAGACAGGCCAGGGGAAACACCATATATTTT. V is TRBV11-2 and J is TRBJ1-3; the D gene is possibly TRBD1 (6 bases). The germline gives CDR1 SGHAT, CDR2 FQNNGV. V lost 2 bases and J lost 4, with 18 bases in between. The CDR3 is 17 amino acids.

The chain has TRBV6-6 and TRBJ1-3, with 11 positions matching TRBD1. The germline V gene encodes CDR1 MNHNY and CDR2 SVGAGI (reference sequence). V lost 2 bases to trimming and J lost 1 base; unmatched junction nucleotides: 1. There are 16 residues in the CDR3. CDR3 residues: CASSYGQGASGNTIYF. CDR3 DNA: TGTGCCAGCAGTTACGGACAGGGGGCTTCTGGAAACACCATATATTTT.

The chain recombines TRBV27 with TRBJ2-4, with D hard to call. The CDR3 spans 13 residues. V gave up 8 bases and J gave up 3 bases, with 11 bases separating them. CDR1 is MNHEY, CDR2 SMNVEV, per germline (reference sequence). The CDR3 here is CASGTADKNIQYF. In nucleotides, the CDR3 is TGTGCCAGCGGCACCGCGGACAAAAACATTCAGTACTTC.

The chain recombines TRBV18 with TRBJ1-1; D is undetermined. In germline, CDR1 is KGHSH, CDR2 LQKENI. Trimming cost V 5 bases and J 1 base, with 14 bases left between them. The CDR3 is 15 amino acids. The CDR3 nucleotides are TGTGCCAGCTCAACGTTAGAGGTGGGGAACACTGAAGCTTTCTTT. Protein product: CASSTLEVGNTEAFF.

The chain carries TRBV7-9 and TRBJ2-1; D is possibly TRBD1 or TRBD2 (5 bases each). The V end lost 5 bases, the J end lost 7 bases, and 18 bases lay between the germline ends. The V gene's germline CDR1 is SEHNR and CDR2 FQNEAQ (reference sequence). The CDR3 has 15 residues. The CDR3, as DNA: TGTGCCAGCAGCGTGGGGGAGTCAGGGAGAAATGAGCAGTTCTTC. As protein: CASSVGESGRNEQFF.

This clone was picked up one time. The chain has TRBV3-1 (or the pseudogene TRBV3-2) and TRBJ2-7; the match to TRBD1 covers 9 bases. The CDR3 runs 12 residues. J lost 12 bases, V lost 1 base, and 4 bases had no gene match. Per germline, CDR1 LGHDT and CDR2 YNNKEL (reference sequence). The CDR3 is CASSQGGTGSYF. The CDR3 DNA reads TGTGCCAGCAGCCAAGGTGGGACAGGGTCGTACTTC.

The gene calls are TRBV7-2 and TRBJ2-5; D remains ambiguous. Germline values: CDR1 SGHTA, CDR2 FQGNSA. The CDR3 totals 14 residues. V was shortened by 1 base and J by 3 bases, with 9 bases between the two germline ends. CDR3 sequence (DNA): TGTGCCAGCAGCTTAGAATCTGGGGAAGAGACCCAGTACTTC. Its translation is CASSLESGEETQYF. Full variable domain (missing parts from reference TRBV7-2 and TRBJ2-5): GAGVSQSPSNKVTEKGKDVELRCDPISGHTALYWYRQSLGQGLEFLIYFQGNSAPDKSGLPSDRFSAERTGGSVSTLTIQRTQQEDSAVYLCASSLESGEETQYFGPGTRLLVL.

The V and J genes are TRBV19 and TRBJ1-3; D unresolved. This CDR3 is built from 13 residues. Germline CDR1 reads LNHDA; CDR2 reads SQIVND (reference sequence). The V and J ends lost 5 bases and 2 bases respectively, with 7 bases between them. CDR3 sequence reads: CASSPSPGNTIYF. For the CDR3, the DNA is TGTGCCAGTAGTCCCTCCCCTGGAAACACCATATATTTT.

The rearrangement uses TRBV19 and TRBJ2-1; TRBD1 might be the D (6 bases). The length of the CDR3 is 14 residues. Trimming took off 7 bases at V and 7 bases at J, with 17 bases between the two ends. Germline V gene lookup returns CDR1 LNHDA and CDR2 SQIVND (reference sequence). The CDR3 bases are TGTGCCAGTACAGACCGACAGGTCGGGAATGAGCAGTTCTTC. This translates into CASTDRQVGNEQFF.

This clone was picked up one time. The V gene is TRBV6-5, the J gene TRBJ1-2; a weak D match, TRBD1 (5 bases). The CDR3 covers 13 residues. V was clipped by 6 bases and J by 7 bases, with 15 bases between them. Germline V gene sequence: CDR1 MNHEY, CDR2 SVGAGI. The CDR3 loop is CASSNPRDRGYTF. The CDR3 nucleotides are TGTGCCAGCAGCAACCCCAGGGACCGTGGCTACACCTTC.

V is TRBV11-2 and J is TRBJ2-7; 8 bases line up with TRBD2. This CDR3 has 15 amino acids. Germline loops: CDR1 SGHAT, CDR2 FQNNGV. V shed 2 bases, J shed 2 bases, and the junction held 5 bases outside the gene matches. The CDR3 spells CASSLLTSGPYEQYF. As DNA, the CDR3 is TGTGCCAGCAGCTTACTCACTAGCGGACCCTACGAGCAGTACTTC.

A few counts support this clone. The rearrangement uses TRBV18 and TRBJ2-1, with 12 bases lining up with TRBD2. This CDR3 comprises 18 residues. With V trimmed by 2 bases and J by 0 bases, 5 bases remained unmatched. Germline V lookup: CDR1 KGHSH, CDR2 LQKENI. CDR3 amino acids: CASSPKGLAGASYNEQFF. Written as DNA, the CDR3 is TGTGCCAGCTCACCAAAGGGACTAGCGGGTGCCTCCTACAATGAGCAGTTCTTC.

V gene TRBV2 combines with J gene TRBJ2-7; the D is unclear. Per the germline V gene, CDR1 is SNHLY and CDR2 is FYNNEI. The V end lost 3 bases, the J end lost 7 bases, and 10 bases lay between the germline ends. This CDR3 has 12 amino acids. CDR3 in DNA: TGTGCCAGCAGTGATTCGGTACCGGAGCAGTACTTC. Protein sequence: CASSDSVPEQYF.

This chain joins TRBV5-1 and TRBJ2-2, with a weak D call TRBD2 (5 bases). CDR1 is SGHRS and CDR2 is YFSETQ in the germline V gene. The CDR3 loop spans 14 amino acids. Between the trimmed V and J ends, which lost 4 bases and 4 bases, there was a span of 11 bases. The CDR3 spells CASSGRVTTGELFF. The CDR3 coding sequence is TGCGCCAGCAGCGGGCGGGTCACCACCGGGGAGCTGTTTTTT.

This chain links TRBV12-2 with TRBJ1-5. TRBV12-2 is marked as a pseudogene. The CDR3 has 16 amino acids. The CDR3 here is CASRPGDGASNQPQHF. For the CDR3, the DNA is TGTGCAAGTCGCCCTGGAGACGGGGCTAGCAATCAGCCCCAGCATTTT.

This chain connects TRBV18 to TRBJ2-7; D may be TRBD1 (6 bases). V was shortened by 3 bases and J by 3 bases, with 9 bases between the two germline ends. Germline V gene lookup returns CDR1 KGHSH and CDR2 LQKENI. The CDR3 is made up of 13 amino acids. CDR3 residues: CASSPLDSYEQYF. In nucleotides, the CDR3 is TGTGCCAGCTCACCCCTGGACAGCTACGAGCAGTACTTC.

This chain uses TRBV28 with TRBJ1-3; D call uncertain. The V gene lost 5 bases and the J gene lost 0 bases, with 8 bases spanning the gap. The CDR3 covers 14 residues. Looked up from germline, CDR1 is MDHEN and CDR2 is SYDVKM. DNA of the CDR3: TGTGCCAGCAGTCCCGGGCACTCTGGAAACACCATATATTTT. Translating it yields CASSPGHSGNTIYF.